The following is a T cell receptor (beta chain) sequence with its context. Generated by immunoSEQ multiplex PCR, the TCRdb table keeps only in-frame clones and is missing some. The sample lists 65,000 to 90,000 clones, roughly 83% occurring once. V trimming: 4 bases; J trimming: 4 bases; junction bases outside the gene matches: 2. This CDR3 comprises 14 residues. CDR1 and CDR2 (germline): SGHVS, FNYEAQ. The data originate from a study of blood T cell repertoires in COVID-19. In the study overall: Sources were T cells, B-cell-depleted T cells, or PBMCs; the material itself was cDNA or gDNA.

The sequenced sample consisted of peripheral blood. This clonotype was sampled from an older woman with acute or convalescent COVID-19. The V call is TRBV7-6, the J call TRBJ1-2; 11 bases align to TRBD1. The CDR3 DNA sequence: TGTGCCAGCAGCTCCGGGACAGGGGGCTATGGCTACACCTTC. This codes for CASSSGTGGYGYTF.